These T cell receptor beta chains were read from a single sample in a study of blood T cell repertoires in COVID-19. Sequenced by immunoSEQ multiplex PCR; TCRdb stores in-frame clones only, minus some. The table includes some 260,000 clones, over 70% detected once. The sequencing input was peripheral blood. The receptors come from a woman aged 70-85 years with COVID-19, enrolled during active disease. Each CDR3 is given with its conserved first and last residue. The D gene is left open where the match is weak. Expanded clones are given a class, and other clones once, few, many or no size at all.

j_call v_call clone_size d_call cdr3_aa cdr3_nt
TRBJ1-6 TRBV19 . . CASSQVGPLGSPLHF TGTGCCAGTAGCCAGGTGGGGCCTTTGGGATCACCCCTCCACTTT
TRBJ2-2 TRBV6-1 once TRBD2 CASSDVREVGTGELFF TGTGCCAGCAGTGACGTACGGGAGGTCGGCACCGGGGAGCTGTTTTTT
TRBJ2-5 TRBV10-3 . TRBD1 CAITDRAQETQYF TGTGCCATCACGGACAGGGCCCAAGAGACCCAGTACTTC
TRBJ2-5 TRBV19 . TRBD1 CASSSGQGFLIGETQYF TGTGCCAGTAGTAGTGGACAGGGGTTTCTTATTGGAGAGACCCAGTACTTC
TRBJ2-2 TRBV28 . . CASSFARNTGELFF TGTGCCAGCAGTTTCGCCAGGAACACCGGGGAGCTGTTTTTT
TRBJ2-1 TRBV28 . . CASSLSAGSFF TGTGCCAGCAGTTTGTCTGCCGGGTCCTTCTTC
TRBJ2-2 TRBV4-1 . TRBD2 CASSQNWGTSGSVSTGELFF TGCGCCAGCAGCCAAAACTGGGGGACTAGCGGGAGTGTTAGCACCGGGGAGCTGTTTTTT
TRBJ2-2 TRBV11-2 . TRBD2 CASSGLAGGNTGELFF TGTGCCAGCAGCGGATTAGCGGGAGGGAACACCGGGGAGCTGTTTTTT
TRBJ2-7 TRBV6-5 . TRBD1 CASSYSRDRGYEQYF TGTGCCAGCAGTTACTCGCGGGACAGGGGATACGAGCAGTACTTC
TRBJ1-3 TRBV7-3 . TRBD1 CASSSPTGFLFGNTIYF TGTGCCAGCAGCTCCCCGACAGGGTTTCTGTTCGGAAACACCATATATTTT
TRBJ1-2 TRBV28 . . CASSLSDYYGYTF TGTGCCAGCAGTTTGTCAGACTACTATGGCTACACCTTC
TRBJ2-2 TRBV7-3 . TRBD2 CASSAGAPGLDFTGELFF TGTGCCAGCAGCGCCGGGGCCCCGGGACTAGACTTCACCGGGGAGCTGTTTTTT
TRBJ2-5 TRBV5-1 . TRBD1 CASSLVGGGYETQYF TGCGCCAGCAGCTTGGTAGGGGGCGGTTACGAGACCCAGTACTTC
TRBJ2-2 TRBV7-2 . TRBD1 CASSSAPGQRTTGELFF TGTGCCAGCAGCTCGGCCCCGGGACAGAGAACCACCGGGGAGCTGTTTTTT
TRBJ1-3 TRBV2 . . CASKLNSGNTIYF TGTGCCAGCAAATTGAACAGTGGCAACACCATATATTTT
TRBJ2-7 TRBV4-3 . TRBD2 CASSLSGTSYEQYF TGCGCCAGCAGTCTTAGCGGGACCTCCTACGAGCAGTACTTC
TRBJ1-2 TRBV7-2 . . CASSIWTAGNGYTF TGTGCCAGCAGCATATGGACAGCGGGGAATGGCTACACCTTC